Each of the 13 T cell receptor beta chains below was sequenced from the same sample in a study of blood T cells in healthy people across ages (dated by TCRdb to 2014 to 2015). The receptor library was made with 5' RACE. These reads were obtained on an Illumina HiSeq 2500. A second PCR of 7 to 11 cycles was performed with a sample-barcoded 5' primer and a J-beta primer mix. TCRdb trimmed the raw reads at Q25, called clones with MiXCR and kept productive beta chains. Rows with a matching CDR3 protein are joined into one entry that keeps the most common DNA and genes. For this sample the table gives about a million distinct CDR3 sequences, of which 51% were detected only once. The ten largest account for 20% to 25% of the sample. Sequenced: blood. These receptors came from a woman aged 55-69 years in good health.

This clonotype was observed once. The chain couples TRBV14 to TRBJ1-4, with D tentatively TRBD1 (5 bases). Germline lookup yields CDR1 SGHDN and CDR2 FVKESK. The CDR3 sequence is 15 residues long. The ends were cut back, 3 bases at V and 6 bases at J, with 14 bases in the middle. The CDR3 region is CASSQLAGRYEKLFF. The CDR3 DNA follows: TGTGCCAGCAGCCAGCTGGCGGGGCGGTATGAAAAACTGTTTTTT.

CDR3 coding DNA: TGTGCCACCAGCAGAGAACAGGGTGGGACCACCGGGGAGCTGTTTTTT. This translates into CATSREQGGTTGELFF. J is TRBJ2-2 and V is TRBV15; weak D call: TRBD1 (6 bases). Trimming removed 0 bases at V and 4 bases at J, with 12 bases between. The length of the CDR3 is 16 residues. Germline CDR1 and CDR2: LNHNV and YYDKDF (reference sequence). Filled out from reference TRBV15 and TRBJ2-2, the complete variable domain reads DAMVIQNPRYQVTQFGKPVTLSCSQTLNHNVMYWYQQKSSQAPKLLFHYYDKDFNNEADTPDNFQSRRPNTSFCFLDIRSPGLGDTAMYLCATSREQGGTTGELFFGEGSRLTVL.

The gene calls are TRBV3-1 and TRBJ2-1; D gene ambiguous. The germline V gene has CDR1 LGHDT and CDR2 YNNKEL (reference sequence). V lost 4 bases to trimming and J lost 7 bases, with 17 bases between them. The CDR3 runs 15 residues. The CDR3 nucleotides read TGTGCCAGCAGCCCTAGGGCTCTAAACCGTAATGAGCAGTTCTTC. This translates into CASSPRALNRNEQFF.

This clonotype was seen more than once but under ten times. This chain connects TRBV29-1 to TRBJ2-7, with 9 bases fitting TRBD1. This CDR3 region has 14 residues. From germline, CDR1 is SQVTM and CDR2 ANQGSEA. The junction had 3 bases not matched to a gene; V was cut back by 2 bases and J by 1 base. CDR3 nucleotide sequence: TGCAGCGTTGAAACAGGGGGCGAGTCCTACGAGCAGTACTTC. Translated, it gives CSVETGGESYEQYF.

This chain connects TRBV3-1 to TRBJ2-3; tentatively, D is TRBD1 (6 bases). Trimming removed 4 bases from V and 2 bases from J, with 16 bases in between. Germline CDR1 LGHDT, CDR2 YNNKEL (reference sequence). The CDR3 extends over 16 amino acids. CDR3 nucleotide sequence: TGTGCCAGCAGCCTCGATCCGGACAGTCTCACAGATACGCAGTATTTT. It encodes CASSLDPDSLTDTQYF.

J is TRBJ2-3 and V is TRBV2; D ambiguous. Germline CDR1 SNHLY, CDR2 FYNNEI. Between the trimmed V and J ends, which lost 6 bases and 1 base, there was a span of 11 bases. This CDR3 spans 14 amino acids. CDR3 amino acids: CASRRNRGTDTQYF. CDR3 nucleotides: TGTGCCAGCAGAAGAAACCGGGGCACAGATACGCAGTATTTT.

The CDR3 DNA follows: TGCGCCAGCAGCGCCCGGGACAGGGAAAGGAGGAATCAGCCCCAGCATTTT. This translates into CASSARDRERRNQPQHF. The rearrangement uses TRBV4-1 and TRBJ1-5, with 9 bases lining up with TRBD1. Germline CDR1 and CDR2: MGHRA and YSYEKL. The V gene end was trimmed by 5 bases and the J gene end by 4 bases; junction bases not matched to a gene: 12. This CDR3 region has 17 residues.

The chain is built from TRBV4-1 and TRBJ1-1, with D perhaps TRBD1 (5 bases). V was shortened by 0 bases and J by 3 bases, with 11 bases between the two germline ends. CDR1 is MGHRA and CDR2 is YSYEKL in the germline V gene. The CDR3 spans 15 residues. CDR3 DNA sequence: TGCGCCAGCAGCCAAGATCCAGGGAAGGACACTGAAGCTTTCTTT. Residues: CASSQDPGKDTEAFF.

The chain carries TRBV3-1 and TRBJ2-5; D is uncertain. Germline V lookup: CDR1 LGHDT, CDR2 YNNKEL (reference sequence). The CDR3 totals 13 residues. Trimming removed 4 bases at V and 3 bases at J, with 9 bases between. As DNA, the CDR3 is TGTGCCAGCAGCCCCAGGTTCGAAGAGACCCAGTACTTC. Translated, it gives CASSPRFEETQYF.

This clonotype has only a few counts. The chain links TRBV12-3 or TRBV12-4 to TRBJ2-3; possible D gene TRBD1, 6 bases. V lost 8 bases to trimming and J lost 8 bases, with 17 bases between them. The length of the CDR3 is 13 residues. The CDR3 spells CASSKTGGSTQYF. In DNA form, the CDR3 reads TGTGCCAGCTCAAAGACAGGAGGAAGTACGCAGTATTTT.

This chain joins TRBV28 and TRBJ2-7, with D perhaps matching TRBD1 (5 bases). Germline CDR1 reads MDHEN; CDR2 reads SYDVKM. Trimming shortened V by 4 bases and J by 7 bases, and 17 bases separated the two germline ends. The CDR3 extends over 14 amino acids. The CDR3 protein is CASSSKTDMWEQYF. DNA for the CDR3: TGTGCCAGCAGTTCCAAGACGGACATGTGGGAGCAGTACTTC. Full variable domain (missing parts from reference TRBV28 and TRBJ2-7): DVKVTQSSRYLVKRTGEKVFLECVQDMDHENMFWYRQDPGLGLRLIYFSYDVKMKEKGDIPEGYSVSREKKERFSLILESASTNQTSMYLCASSSKTDMWEQYFGPGTRLTVT.

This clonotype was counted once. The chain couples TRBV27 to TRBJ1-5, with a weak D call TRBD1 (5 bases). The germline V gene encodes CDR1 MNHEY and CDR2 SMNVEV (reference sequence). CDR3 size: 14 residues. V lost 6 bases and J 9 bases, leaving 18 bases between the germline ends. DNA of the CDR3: TGTGCCAGCAGAGGGGCAGGGTCCACGTCGCCCCAGCATTTT. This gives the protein CASRGAGSTSPQHF.

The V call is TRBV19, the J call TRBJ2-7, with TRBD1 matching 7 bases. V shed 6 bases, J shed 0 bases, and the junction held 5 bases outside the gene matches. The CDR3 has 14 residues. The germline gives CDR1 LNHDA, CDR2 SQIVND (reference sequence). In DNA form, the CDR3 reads TGTGCCAGTAGGGGGACAGTCAGCTCCTACGAGCAGTACTTC. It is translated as CASRGTVSSYEQYF.